The text below deals with one T cell receptor (beta chain). This clone was observed a few times. Its antigen is not yet known. No quality values exist for individual bases; no much larger clone is one base distant. The germline V gene provides CDR1 MNHEY and CDR2 SVGAGI. Deletion took 6 bases off V and 6 bases off J, with a span of 15 bases between the germline ends. Reading from cysteine to phenylalanine, the CDR3 counts 14 amino acids. The kept DNA is CDR3 alone, 42 bases in frame from the first base. To sequence the TCRbeta CDR3 region, genomic DNA was isolated from the sorted cells. The immunoSEQ Assay was used for sequencing of TCRbeta CDR3 regions. This is the immuneACCESS table as TCRdb keeps it, with only in-frame sequences that have V and J called. A part of the clones is gone; compared with another copy, unresolved V genes explain less than half, and the rest is unexplained. Here the sample has some 50,000 clones; about 90% occur a single time. Of the sample, around 1.7% is held by the ten largest clones.

This sample is part of a study of OX40 agonist ivuxolimab in advanced cancers. Regarding the study in general: Ivuxolimab was an agonistic, fully human IgG2 monoclonal antibody directed against OX40 (CD134), a costimulatory receptor. Intravenous ivuxolimab was administered to patients every 2 weeks at six dose levels: 0.01, 0.1, 0.3, 1.5, 3 and 10 mg/kg. Of the 50 to 55 dose-escalation patients, hepatocellular carcinoma was present in some 19, melanoma in approximately 15, renal cell carcinoma in 9 and head and neck cancer in 9. In the dose-escalation cohort, 82.7% of patients were male, and the mean age was approximately 60 years, with a range of 23 to 79. Prior anti-PD-1, anti-PD-L1 or anti-CTLA-4 therapy was permitted, and checkpoint inhibitors had been received by approximately 39% of dose-escalation patients. Partial responses were achieved by three dose-escalation patients, of whom one had hepatocellular carcinoma and two had cutaneous melanoma. The purpose of peripheral TCRbeta sequencing was to test whether ivuxolimab changed TCR sequence diversity and led to clonal T-cell expansion. The paper covers the monotherapy dose-escalation part of the phase I ivuxolimab trial, which included N of about 56 patients. Overall results and qualifications from the work: Low levels of normalized T-cell clonal expansion were also seen in some patients who did not respond. In the 0.1-3.0 mg/kg groups, partial responders had among the lowest normalized peripheral clonal expansion, particularly in CD8+ T cells. On average, CD8+ T cells showed more expanded clones than CD4+ T cells after ivuxolimab. Which antigens the clonally expanded peripheral T cells were specific for was not determined. At doses of 0.1 to 3.0 mg/kg, clonal expansion of both CD4+ and CD8+ blood T cells was observed from baseline to week 6.

The trial excluded patients who had a history of autoimmune disease or who were on systemic immunosuppression. Peripheral blood for TCR sequencing was collected from all dose cohorts at baseline, on cycle 4 day 1, and on cycle 7 day 1. Samples came from an open-label, multicenter, first-in-human phase I dose-escalation trial of ivuxolimab. Adults with locally advanced or metastatic melanoma, renal cell, hepatocellular, or head and neck squamous cell carcinoma were enrolled in the trial. Before TCR sequencing, CD4+ T cells and CD8+ T cells were sorted from peripheral blood as separate populations. The specimen was CD4+ or CD8+ T cells sorted from blood, collected in a trial of the OX40 agonist ivuxolimab. The receptor was isolated from an adult with an advanced solid tumor such as melanoma, head and neck, liver or kidney cancer. The receptor chain draws on TRBV6-5 and TRBJ1-5; a weak D assignment points to TRBD1 (6 bases agree). Here is the DNA: TGTGCCAGCAGCCCGAGAGGGGGTGGTCAGCCCCAGCATTTT. It is translated as CASSPRGGGQPQHF.